This TCR beta chain originates from a study of cytomegalovirus exposure and HLA in healthy donors. Germline assignment: CDR1 MNHEY and CDR2 SMNVEV (reference sequence). The CDR3 is made up of 15 amino acids. The V gene end was trimmed by 2 bases and the J gene end by 5 bases; junction bases not matched to a gene: 3. 13 Jbeta primers and 60 Vbeta primers were used for the PCR. Libraries were prepared by immunoSEQ multiplex PCR; TCRdb keeps only in-frame clonotypes and omits some of them. The table has just over 200,000 clones, 82% seen once. The TCR was taken from a woman aged 40 to 49 in good health and CMV-seronegative. The specimen sequenced was PBMCs. The chain is built from TRBV27 and TRBJ2-2; 9 bases fit TRBD2. CDR3 residues: CASSLLAGLTGELFF. CDR3 sequence (DNA): TGTGCCAGCAGTTTACTAGCGGGACTTACCGGGGAGCTGTTTTTT.